The text below deals with one T cell receptor beta chain. Its target is not known. J was trimmed by 6 bases and V by 3 bases; bases with no gene match: 8. This CDR3 contains 14 residues. The germline V gene encodes CDR1 GTSNPN and CDR2 SVGIG (reference sequence). Profiled with immunoSEQ multiplex PCR; TCRdb holds only in-frame clones, not every one. Here the sample spans 55,000 to 80,000 clones, roughly 94% being singletons. This sample stems from a study of cytomegalovirus exposure and HLA in healthy donors. Notes on the study in general: The study labeled around 160 TCR beta chains cytomegalovirus-associated.

The TCR comes from a man aged 18 to 35 in good health and CMV-seropositive. The sequenced sample consisted of PBMCs. This chain connects TRBV30 to TRBJ2-1, with 7 nucleotides matching TRBD2. The chain's CDR3 is CAWSPGLPLNEQFF. The CDR3 DNA reads TGTGCCTGGAGCCCGGGACTACCTCTCAATGAGCAGTTCTTC.